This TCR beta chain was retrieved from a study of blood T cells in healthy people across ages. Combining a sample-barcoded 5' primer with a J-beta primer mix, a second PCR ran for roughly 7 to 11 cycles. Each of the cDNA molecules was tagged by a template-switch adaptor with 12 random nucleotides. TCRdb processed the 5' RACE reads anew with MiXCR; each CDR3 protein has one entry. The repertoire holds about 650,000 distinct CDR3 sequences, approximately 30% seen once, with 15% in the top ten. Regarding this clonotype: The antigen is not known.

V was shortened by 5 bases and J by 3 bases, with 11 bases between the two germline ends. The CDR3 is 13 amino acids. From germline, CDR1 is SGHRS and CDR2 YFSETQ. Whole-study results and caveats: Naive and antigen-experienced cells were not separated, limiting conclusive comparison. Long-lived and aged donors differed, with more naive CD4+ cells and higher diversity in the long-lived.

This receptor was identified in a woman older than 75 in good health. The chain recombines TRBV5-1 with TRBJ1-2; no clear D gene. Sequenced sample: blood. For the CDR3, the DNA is TGCGCCAGCAGTTTGCAGAGTGACTATGGCTACACCTTC. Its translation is CASSLQSDYGYTF.